This T cell receptor (beta chain) was found in a study of response to subunit inactivated influenza vaccine. The germline V gene encodes CDR1 MNHEY and CDR2 SMNVEV (reference sequence). The CDR3 contains 16 residues. The V and J ends lost 3 bases and 0 bases, in that order; junction bases with no gene match: 4. MiXCR, run by TCRdb on the RT-PCR reads, gives a single entry per CDR3 protein. The sample yields some 150,000 distinct CDR3 sequences, more than 10% seen once. These data were likewise used in another study, on T cells expressing NK-cell markers. As that report states: With UMIs, 5'RACE template switching was used to make TCR beta cDNA. It was sorted CD3+CD56-NKG2C+, CD3+CD56+NKG2C- and CD3+CD56+NKG2C+ T cells that provided the TCR beta repertoires.

The chain carries TRBV27 and TRBJ1-5; 8 bases map to TRBD1. The clonotype was recovered from a man aged 50-59 years who received an inactivated influenza vaccine. Sequenced material: CD8+ T cells sorted from PBMCs, taken 12 days after vaccination. CDR3 sequence reads: CASSFQGAGSNQPQHF. The CDR3, as DNA: TGTGCCAGCAGTTTTCAGGGGGCGGGTAGCAATCAGCCCCAGCATTTT.